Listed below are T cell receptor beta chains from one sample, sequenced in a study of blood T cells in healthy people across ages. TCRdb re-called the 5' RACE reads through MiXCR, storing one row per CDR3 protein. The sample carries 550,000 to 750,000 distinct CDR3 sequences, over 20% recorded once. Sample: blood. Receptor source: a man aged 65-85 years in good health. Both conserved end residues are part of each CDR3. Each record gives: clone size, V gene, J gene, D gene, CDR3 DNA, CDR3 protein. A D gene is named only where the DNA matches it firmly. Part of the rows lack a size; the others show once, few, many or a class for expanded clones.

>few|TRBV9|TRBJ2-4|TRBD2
TGTGCCAGCAGCGTAGATTCGCTCGCGGGAGGGCCTGGCAAAAACATTCAGTACTTC
CASSVDSLAGGPGKNIQYF
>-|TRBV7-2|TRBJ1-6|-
TGTGCCAGCAGCCCCGGGGTTAATTCACCCCTCCACTTT
CASSPGVNSPLHF
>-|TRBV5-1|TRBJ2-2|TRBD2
TGCGCCAGCACACCCACAGCAGCCGGGACTAGCGGGTCCGGGGAGCTGTTTTTT
CASTPTAAGTSGSGELFF
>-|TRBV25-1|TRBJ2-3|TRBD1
TGTGCCAGCAGGGGACAGGGAATTACAGATACGCAGTATTTT
CASRGQGITDTQYF
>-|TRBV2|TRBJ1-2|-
TGTGCCAGCAACCTCGGAGGGGCGGAGGCTGGCTACACCTTC
CASNLGGAEAGYTF
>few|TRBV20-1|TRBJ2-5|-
TGCAGTGCTAGACGACCAGTTGAGACCCAGTACTTC
CSARRPVETQYF
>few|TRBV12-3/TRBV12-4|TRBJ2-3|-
TGTGCCAGCAGTTCTAGACCAGATACGCAGTATTTT
CASSSRPDTQYF
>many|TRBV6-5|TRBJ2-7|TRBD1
TGTGCCAGCAGGACTACGGGACAGGGTGGATACGAGCAGTACTTC
CASRTTGQGGYEQYF
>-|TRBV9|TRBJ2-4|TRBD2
TGTGCCAGCAGCGTCGGGACTAGCGGAAACATTCAGTACTTC
CASSVGTSGNIQYF
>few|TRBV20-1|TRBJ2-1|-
TGCAGTGCTCAAGGACTATCCCAGGACAATGAGCAGTTCTTC
CSAQGLSQDNEQFF
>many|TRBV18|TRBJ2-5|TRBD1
TGTGCCAGCTCACTACGACCGGGACAGGGGTTGGAGACCCAGTACTTC
CASSLRPGQGLETQYF
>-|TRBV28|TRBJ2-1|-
TGTGCCAGCAGCCCCGGGACAGCGGGGACCAATGAGCAGTTCTTC
CASSPGTAGTNEQFF
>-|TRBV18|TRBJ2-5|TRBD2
TGTGCCAGCTCACCTTTACTAGCGGCAGAGACCCAGTACTTC
CASSPLLAAETQYF
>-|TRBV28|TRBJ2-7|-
TGTGCCAGCAGCTCCCGGAGAGGTTCCACCTACGAGCAGTACTTC
CASSSRRGSTYEQYF
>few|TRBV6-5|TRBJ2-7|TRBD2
TGTGCCAGCAGCACTCGCGCAGCGGGAGCCTCCTACGAGCAGTACTTC
CASSTRAAGASYEQYF
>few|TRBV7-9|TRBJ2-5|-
TGTGCCAGCAGCTTACCACGGGGGACCCAGTACTTC
CASSLPRGTQYF
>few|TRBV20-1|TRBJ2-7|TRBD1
TGCAGTGCTGTGGACAGGGTATTCGGCGAGCAGTACTTC
CSAVDRVFGEQYF
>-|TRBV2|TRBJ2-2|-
TGTGCCAGCAGGGGGACGTCCTGGAACAACGGGGAGCTGTTTTTT
CASRGTSWNNGELFF
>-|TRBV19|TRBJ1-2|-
TGTGCCGTGAAACAGGGTGCGGGAGGCTATGGCTACACCTTC
CAVKQGAGGYGYTF
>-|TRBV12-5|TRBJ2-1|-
TGTGCTAGTGGTTTGCCGTCGAGCTCCTACAATGAGCAGTTCTTC
CASGLPSSSYNEQFF
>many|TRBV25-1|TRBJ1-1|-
TGTGCCAGCAGTGAATCGGCGGGACCCACTGAAGCTTTCTTT
CASSESAGPTEAFF
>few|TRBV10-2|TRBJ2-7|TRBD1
TGCGCCAGCAGAGAGACAGTAGGGGGCGGGTACGAGCAGTACTTC
CASRETVGGGYEQYF
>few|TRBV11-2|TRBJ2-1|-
TGTGCCAGCAGCTTCTCCTTGGGGGCAAGCTCCTACAATGAGCAGTTCTTC
CASSFSLGASSYNEQFF
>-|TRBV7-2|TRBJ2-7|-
TGTGCCAGCAGCTTACCTAGCGTGTACGAGCAGTACTTC
CASSLPSVYEQYF
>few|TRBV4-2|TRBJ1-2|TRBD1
TGTGCCAGCAGCCTTCCCGGACAGGGGGACTATGGCTACACCTTC
CASSLPGQGDYGYTF
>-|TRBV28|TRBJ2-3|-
TGTGCCAGCAGTTTCCCGGATAACAGGGATACGCAGTATTTT
CASSFPDNRDTQYF
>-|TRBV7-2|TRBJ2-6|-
TGTGCCAGCAGCTTAGCAGCGGCGGCCCTCGTGGCCAACGTCCTGACTTTC
CASSLAAAALVANVLTF
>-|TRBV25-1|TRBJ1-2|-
TGTGCCAGCAGTGAAGTGTCTAACTATGGCTACACCTTC
CASSEVSNYGYTF
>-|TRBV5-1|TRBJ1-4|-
TGCGCCAGCAGCTTGGCACAGCTAGATAATGAAAAACTGTTTTTT
CASSLAQLDNEKLFF
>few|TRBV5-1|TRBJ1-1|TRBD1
TGCGCCAGCAGCAGGGACAGGACCAACACTGAAGCTTTCTTT
CASSRDRTNTEAFF
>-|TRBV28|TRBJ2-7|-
TGTGCCAGCAACCCGGGCCGGCTAGCGTCCTCCTACGAGCAGTACTTC
CASNPGRLASSYEQYF
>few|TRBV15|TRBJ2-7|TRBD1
TGTGCCACCAGCAGAACGGGACAGAACTACGAGCAGTACTTC
CATSRTGQNYEQYF
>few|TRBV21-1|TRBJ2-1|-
TGTGCCAGCAGCAAAGCAAATCGAGGGGGTGTTTCCTACAATGAGCAGTTCTTC
CASSKANRGGVSYNEQFF
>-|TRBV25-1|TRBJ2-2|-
TGTGCCAGCAGTGGCAGGGTAAACACCGGGGAGCTGTTTTTT
CASSGRVNTGELFF
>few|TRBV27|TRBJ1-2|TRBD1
TGTGCCAGCGGTCGAGGACAGGGGGCGTTCGGCTACACCTTC
CASGRGQGAFGYTF
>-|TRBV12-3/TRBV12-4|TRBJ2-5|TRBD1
TGTGCCAGCAGAGGGGGACAGCAACAAGAGACCCAGTACTTC
CASRGGQQQETQYF
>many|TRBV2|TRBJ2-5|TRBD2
TGTGCCAGCGAATTTGGCGGGGGGAAGACCCAGTACTTC
CASEFGGGKTQYF
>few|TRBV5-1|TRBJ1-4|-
TGCGCCAGCAGCTTAGGGATTGCAACTAATGAAAAACTGTTTTTT
CASSLGIATNEKLFF
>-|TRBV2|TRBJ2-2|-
TGTGCCAGCAGTCAGGCAGAAACCGGGGAGCTGTTTTTT
CASSQAETGELFF
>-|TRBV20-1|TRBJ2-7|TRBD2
TGCAGTGCCAGACGGACTAGCCTGGGCGAGCAGTACTTC
CSARRTSLGEQYF
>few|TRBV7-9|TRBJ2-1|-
TGTGCCAGCAGCTTAGCGGCGGTTGGTGAGCAGTTCTTC
CASSLAAVGEQFF
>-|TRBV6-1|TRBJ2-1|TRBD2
TGTGCCTCCTCCTTGACTAGCGGGAGTTCAGGGGAGCAGTTCTTC
CASSLTSGSSGEQFF
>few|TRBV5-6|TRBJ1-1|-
TGTGCCAGCAGCCCCCCCCGGGGGAACACTGAAGCTTTCTTT
CASSPPRGNTEAFF
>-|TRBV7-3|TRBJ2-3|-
TGTGCCAGCAGCCCGTCCATCGGGGCTACGCAGTATTTT
CASSPSIGATQYF
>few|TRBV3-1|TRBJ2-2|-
TGTGCCAGCAGCTTCACGGGTCGGGAGCTGTTTTTT
CASSFTGRELFF
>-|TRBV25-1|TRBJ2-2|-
TGTGCCAGCATGGTACGGGGGGCGGGGAACACCGGGGAGCTGTTTTTT
CASMVRGAGNTGELFF
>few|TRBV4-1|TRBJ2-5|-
TGCGCCAGCAGCCCCCAAACCGGAGAGACCCAGTACTTC
CASSPQTGETQYF
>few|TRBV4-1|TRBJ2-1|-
TGCGCCAGCAGCCAAGAATTTCTCCCGTCAGAGCAGTTCTTC
CASSQEFLPSEQFF